The next 28 T cell receptor beta chains were all read from a single sample in a study of Ad26.COV2.S vaccination and SARS-CoV-2 variants. Treatment denoted: around 19 received Ad26.COV2.S at low or high dose, single or two shots; 5 received placebo; per-sample allocation not given. At day 63 after the first vaccine or placebo injection, samples were drawn. Data came from immunoSEQ multiplex PCR; TCRdb stores just in-frame clones and leaves some out. This sample has about 350,000 clones, with less than 90% found just once. This sample comprised peripheral blood, obtained in a trial of Ad26.COV2.S vaccine versus placebo. The receptors were sampled from a person aged 18-60 years who received the Ad26.COV2.S COVID-19 vaccine or a placebo.

The J gene is TRBJ1-1, the V gene TRBV7-3, with no clear D. The CDR3 length is 14 residues. In germline, CDR1 is SGHTA, CDR2 FQGTGA. Trimming removed 5 bases from V and 1 base from J, with 11 bases in between. The CDR3 region is CASSRDGWNTEAFF. The CDR3 DNA is TGTGCCAGCAGCCGGGATGGTTGGAACACTGAAGCTTTCTTT.

The chain uses TRBV9 and TRBJ2-1, with TRBD2 as a possible D gene (7 bases). V lost 1 base to trimming and J lost 8 bases, with 16 bases between them. The CDR3 sequence is 15 residues long. CDR1 is SGDLS, CDR2 YYNGEE, per germline. CDR3 DNA: TGTGCCAGCAGCGTAATCGTCGGGGGGCCGGATGAGCAGTTCTTC. As protein: CASSVIVGGPDEQFF.

The gene calls are TRBV28 and TRBJ2-5; D not certain. CDR1 is MDHEN, CDR2 SYDVKM, per germline. CDR3 length: 12 residues. V lost 8 bases, J lost 4 bases, and 11 bases lay in between. For the CDR3, the DNA is TGTGCCAGCGGTTCAGTGATAGAGACCCAGTACTTC. It translates to CASGSVIETQYF.

This clone came up a few times. The chain is built from TRBV28 and TRBJ2-1, with 7 positions matching TRBD1. The CDR3 consists of 13 residues. In germline, CDR1 is MDHEN, CDR2 SYDVKM. The J segment lost 6 bases and the V segment lost 7 bases, leaving 6 bases of the junction unmatched. The CDR3 here is CASIGTVPNEQFF. The CDR3 DNA is TGTGCCAGCATTGGGACAGTACCCAATGAGCAGTTCTTC.

The chain employs TRBV6-5 and TRBJ2-1, with D perhaps assigned TRBD1 or TRBD2 (5 bases each). The CDR3 totals 15 residues. Germline V gene lookup returns CDR1 MNHEY and CDR2 SVGAGI. The V end was cut by 6 bases, the J end by 1 base, with 13 bases between. The CDR3, as DNA: TGTGCCAGCAGATCTCCGGGACGGTCCTACAATGAGCAGTTCTTC. The encoded protein is CASRSPGRSYNEQFF.

The CDR3 bases are TGTGCCAGCAGTTTAAAAGGGACTGAAGCTTTCTTT. Its translation is CASSLKGTEAFF. The rearrangement links TRBV27 to TRBJ1-1; D gene ambiguous. In germline, CDR1 is MNHEY, CDR2 SMNVEV (reference sequence). The CDR3 contains 12 residues. The ends were cut back, 2 bases at V and 5 bases at J, with 6 bases in the middle.

This sequence joins TRBV4-1 and TRBJ2-2; tentatively, D is TRBD1 (5 bases). From germline, CDR1 is MGHRA and CDR2 YSYEKL. Trimming pared 3 bases from V and 0 bases from J, leaving 17 bases between. The CDR3 totals 18 residues. This CDR3 is CASSHRRQGAANTGELFF. DNA for the CDR3: TGCGCCAGCAGCCACCGCCGCCAGGGCGCCGCGAACACCGGGGAGCTGTTTTTT.

The rearrangement links TRBV19 to TRBJ1-1; possible D gene TRBD1, 5 bases. The germline gives CDR1 LNHDA, CDR2 SQIVND (reference sequence). Trimming removed 4 bases at V and 0 bases at J, with 18 bases between. This CDR3 is built from 17 residues. The CDR3 sequence: CASSTRQLGDMNTEAFF. The DNA for the CDR3 is TGTGCCAGTAGTACCAGACAGTTGGGGGATATGAACACTGAAGCTTTCTTT.

This chain connects TRBV19 to TRBJ2-7; D unresolved. The germline V and J ends were trimmed by 4 bases and 5 bases, with 12 bases remaining between them. Germline V gene sequence: CDR1 LNHDA, CDR2 SQIVND (reference sequence). The CDR3 extends over 13 amino acids. CDR3 residues: CASSSLGSDEQYF. CDR3 coding DNA: TGTGCCAGTAGTAGCCTGGGAAGCGACGAGCAGTACTTC.

In its sample, this clone was seen a few times. The V gene is TRBV5-1, the J gene TRBJ2-1, with 7 nucleotides matching TRBD1. Trimming took 0 bases from V and 14 from J; bases not matched to a gene: 8. Germline V gene sequence: CDR1 SGHRS, CDR2 YFSETQ. There are 13 residues in the CDR3. The CDR3 DNA reads as TGCGCCAGCAGCTTGGCCTGGGACAGCCGGGAGTTCTTC. It yields the protein CASSLAWDSREFF.

The V and J genes are TRBV4-3 and TRBJ2-7, with D possibly matching TRBD1 (5 bases). V shed 0 bases and J shed 1 base, with 10 bases lying between them. This CDR3 is 15 amino acids long. The germline V gene encodes CDR1 LGHNA and CDR2 YSLEER. DNA for the CDR3: TGCGCCAGCAGCCAAGATCGAACAGGTTCCTACGAGCAGTACTTC. It yields the protein CASSQDRTGSYEQYF.

This sequence joins TRBV9 and TRBJ1-1; the D gene is possibly TRBD1 (6 bases). V was clipped by 0 bases and J by 5 bases, with 17 bases between them. Germline V gene lookup returns CDR1 SGDLS and CDR2 YYNGEE. The CDR3 totals 16 residues. The CDR3 DNA sequence: TGTGCCAGCAGCGTAGTTGGCAGGGGTACTTCGACTGAAGCTTTCTTT. Amino acid sequence: CASSVVGRGTSTEAFF. Full variable domain (rest looked up from reference TRBV9 and TRBJ1-1): DSGVTQTPKHLITATGQRVTLRCSPRSGDLSVYWYQQSLDQGLQFLIQYYNGEERAKGNILERFSAQQFPDLHSELNLSSLELGDSALYFCASSVVGRGTSTEAFFGQGTRLTVV.

This chain connects TRBV12-3 or TRBV12-4 to TRBJ1-6; D possibly corresponds to TRBD1 (5 bases). V was trimmed by 6 bases and J by 7 bases, leaving 10 bases between them. This CDR3 contains 13 residues. The CDR3 region has the DNA TGTGCCAGCAGCCAGCGGGGGAATTCACCCCTCCACTTT. Protein product: CASSQRGNSPLHF.

The chain joins TRBV7-3 to TRBJ1-3; a possible D gene is TRBD1 (5 bases). The CDR3 consists of 15 residues. Germline CDR1 SGHTA, CDR2 FQGTGA. The V gene lost 5 bases and the J gene lost 0 bases, with 11 bases spanning the gap. The CDR3 loop is CASSLDSASGNTIYF. CDR3 coding DNA: TGTGCCAGCAGCCTTGACAGTGCCTCTGGAAACACCATATATTTT.

The chain joins TRBV19 to TRBJ2-3; maybe TRBD1 (5 bases). Trimming shortened V by 3 bases and J by 4 bases, and 8 bases separated the two germline ends. The CDR3 sequence is 13 residues long. Looked up from germline, CDR1 is LNHDA and CDR2 is SQIVND (reference sequence). The CDR3 loop is CASSIPGSDTQYF. CDR3 DNA: TGTGCCAGTAGTATCCCAGGGTCAGATACGCAGTATTTT. Looking up the rest from reference TRBV19 and TRBJ2-3 gives the full variable domain: DGGITQSPKYLFRKEGQNVTLSCEQNLNHDAMYWYRQDPGQGLRLIYYSQIVNDFQKGDIAEGYSVSREKKESFPLTVTSAQKNPTAFYLCASSIPGSDTQYFGPGTRLTVL.

The gene calls are TRBV6-5 and TRBJ1-5; tentative D call: TRBD1 (6 bases). Germline assignment: CDR1 MNHEY and CDR2 SVGAGI. CDR3 length equals 15 residues. V lost 7 bases and J 3 bases, leaving 16 bases between the germline ends. CDR3 loop: CASTSPRGANQPQHF. CDR3 bases: TGTGCCAGCACCTCACCCCGGGGGGCCAATCAGCCCCAGCATTTT.

The chain couples TRBV19 to TRBJ1-1; 7 bases are a match to TRBD1. J gave up 1 base and V 5 bases, and 4 bases lay outside the gene matches. This CDR3 has 14 amino acids. Germline V gives CDR1 LNHDA, CDR2 SQIVND (reference sequence). The CDR3 protein is CASSAGQTNTEAFF. Here the CDR3 DNA reads TGTGCCAGTAGTGCGGGACAGACGAACACTGAAGCTTTCTTT.

This clone has just one count. The CDR3 region has the DNA TGTGCCAGCAGCGGATGGGATGAAGCTTTCTTT. Translating it yields CASSGWDEAFF. The genes are TRBV11-2 and TRBJ1-1, with D unclear. V lost 5 bases and J 7 bases, leaving 8 bases between the germline ends. Germline CDR1 reads SGHAT; CDR2 reads FQNNGV. The CDR3 loop spans 11 amino acids.

The chain couples TRBV7-3 to TRBJ1-1; D might be TRBD1 (6 bases). CDR1 is SGHTA, CDR2 FQGTGA, per germline. Trimming left V 9 bases short and J 1 base short, with 15 bases between. The CDR3 consists of 14 residues. In DNA, the CDR3 is TGTGCCAGTAAAACCGGGGGGGCGAACACTGAAGCTTTCTTT. This sequence encodes CASKTGGANTEAFF.

V gene TRBV19 combines with J gene TRBJ2-1; 11 bases line up with TRBD1. This CDR3 is 18 amino acids long. Losses at the gene ends were 5 bases for V and 4 bases for J; bases not matched to a gene: 13. The germline gives CDR1 LNHDA, CDR2 SQIVND (reference sequence). The CDR3 DNA is TGTGCCAGTAGTTTACAAGTTCGGACAGGGGGCGCGTACAATGAGCAGTTCTTC. Protein product: CASSLQVRTGGAYNEQFF.

The chain employs TRBV9 and TRBJ1-6, with a weak D call TRBD1 (5 bases). CDR1 and CDR2 (germline): SGDLS, YYNGEE. The CDR3 is made up of 15 amino acids. The germline V and J ends were trimmed by 0 bases and 9 bases, with 13 bases remaining between them. CDR3 sequence (DNA): TGTGCCAGCAGCGTAGCGGGGGTAGATGTTTCACCCCTCCACTTT. It specifies CASSVAGVDVSPLHF. The full variable domain, rest sourced from reference TRBV9 and TRBJ1-6, is DSGVTQTPKHLITATGQRVTLRCSPRSGDLSVYWYQQSLDQGLQFLIQYYNGEERAKGNILERFSAQQFPDLHSELNLSSLELGDSALYFCASSVAGVDVSPLHFGNGTRLTVT.

The chain uses TRBV7-2 and TRBJ1-5; D is unclear. The CDR3 has 13 amino acids. V shed 2 bases and J shed 5 bases, with 7 bases lying between them. Germline V gene sequence: CDR1 SGHTA, CDR2 FQGNSA. The DNA of the CDR3 is TGTGCCAGCAGCTTACAGACTTATCAGCCCCAGCATTTT. Translated, it gives CASSLQTYQPQHF. Full variable domain (remainder filled in from reference TRBV7-2 and TRBJ1-5): GAGVSQSPSNKVTEKGKDVELRCDPISGHTALYWYRQSLGQGLEFLIYFQGNSAPDKSGLPSDRFSAERTGGSVSTLTIQRTQQEDSAVYLCASSLQTYQPQHFGDGTRLSIL.

This clone was recorded only once. The chain couples TRBV18 to TRBJ2-2; D uncertain. CDR1 and CDR2 (germline): KGHSH, LQKENI. V lost 2 bases, J lost 5 bases, and 6 bases lay in between. CDR3 length: 13 residues. Here the CDR3 reads CASSPGLTGELFF. The CDR3 coding sequence is TGTGCCAGCTCACCAGGATTAACCGGGGAGCTGTTTTTT.

The V and J genes are TRBV18 and TRBJ1-5, with 8 bases lining up with TRBD1. This CDR3 contains 14 residues. The junction had 3 bases not matched to a gene; V was cut back by 6 bases and J by 2 bases. Germline CDR1 is KGHSH and CDR2 is LQKENI. CDR3 nucleotides: TGTGCCAGCTCCGAGACAGGGGGCAATCAGCCCCAGCATTTT. Translation gives CASSETGGNQPQHF.

The chain carries TRBV6-5 and TRBJ1-6; tentative D call: TRBD1 (6 bases). CDR3 length: 13 amino acids. Trimming removed 8 bases at V and 8 bases at J, with 13 bases between. Germline lookup yields CDR1 MNHEY and CDR2 SVGAGI. CDR3 region: CASLVGGDSPLHF. CDR3 nucleotides: TGTGCCAGCCTCGTGGGGGGCGATTCACCCCTCCACTTT.

The V gene is TRBV5-8, the J gene TRBJ2-2; TRBD2 agrees at 9 bases. The CDR3 extends over 17 amino acids. Germline V gene data show CDR1 as SGHTS and CDR2 as YDEGEE. V shed 4 bases, J shed 0 bases, and the junction held 7 bases outside the gene matches. CDR3 region: CASSRFSGSPNTGELFF. The CDR3 DNA reads as TGTGCCAGCAGCCGCTTTAGCGGGAGTCCGAACACCGGGGAGCTGTTTTTT.

The chain carries TRBV3-1 (or the pseudogene TRBV3-2) and TRBJ2-1; D is perhaps TRBD1 (6 bases). V was shortened by 5 bases and J by 4 bases, with 18 bases between the two germline ends. The CDR3 is made up of 16 amino acids. Looked up from germline, CDR1 is LGHDT and CDR2 is YNNKEL (reference sequence). This CDR3 is CASSVTGTQKYNEQFF. The CDR3 DNA reads TGTGCCAGCAGCGTCACAGGGACCCAAAAATACAATGAGCAGTTCTTC.

The chain has TRBV12-3 or TRBV12-4 and TRBJ1-2; D is ambiguous. V was trimmed by 2 bases and J by 7 bases, leaving 11 bases between them. This CDR3 has 13 amino acids. CDR3 residues: CASSLREGFGYTF. The CDR3 DNA sequence: TGTGCCAGCAGTTTAAGGGAAGGGTTTGGCTACACCTTC.